This is a list of T cell receptor beta chains from one sample in a study of T cell repertoires in ileal Crohn's disease. Sequencing was performed with immunoSEQ multiplex PCR; in TCRdb, only in-frame clones are kept and a portion is missing. The sample yields about 15,000 clones, about 84% seen once. What was sequenced was ileal tissue. These receptors all come from an adult with Crohn's disease. Both conserved end residues are part of each CDR3. D genes are given only for firm matches. A clone size is listed for some rows: how often the clone was seen (once, few, many), or a class if it is expanded.

J gene | D gene | clone size | V gene | CDR3 protein | CDR3 DNA
TRBJ2-5 | - | - | TRBV29-1 | CSVDGASGQETQYF | TGCAGCGTTGATGGGGCCTCCGGTCAAGAGACCCAGTACTTC
TRBJ2-7 | TRBD1 | - | TRBV7-2 | CASSLPQGADEQYF | TGTGCCAGCAGCTTACCACAGGGGGCGGACGAGCAGTACTTC
TRBJ1-1 | - | - | TRBV5-1 | CASSLEGWGNTEAFF | TGCGCCAGCAGCTTGGAGGGGTGGGGGAACACTGAAGCTTTCTTT
TRBJ1-4 | TRBD1 | - | TRBV5-6 | CASSGFSGTGDEKLFF | TGTGCCAGCAGCGGATTTTCCGGGACAGGGGATGAAAAACTGTTTTTT
TRBJ2-6 | TRBD1 | - | TRBV7-3 | CASSAQGQGTGANVLTF | TGTGCCAGCAGCGCCCAGGGACAGGGAACCGGGGCCAACGTCCTGACTTTC
TRBJ1-2 | - | - | TRBV30 | CAWVTELSSGYTF | TGTGCCTGGGTGACAGAGTTGTCCAGCGGCTACACCTTC
TRBJ2-3 | TRBD2 | - | TRBV4-1 | CASSQEGRGEDTQYF | TGCGCCAGCAGCCAAGAAGGGCGGGGGGAGGATACGCAGTATTTT
TRBJ1-5 | TRBD1 | - | TRBV5-1 | CASSLEGAEQPQHF | TGCGCCAGCAGCTTGGAGGGGGCGGAGCAGCCCCAGCATTTT
TRBJ1-2 | - | - | TRBV6-1 | CAAAPANYGYTF | TGTGCCGCTGCTCCAGCTAACTATGGCTACACCTTC
TRBJ2-1 | - | - | TRBV7-3 | CASSPLAGNEQFF | TGTGCCAGCAGCCCCCTAGCTGGGAATGAGCAGTTCTTC
TRBJ1-5 | - | - | TRBV7-9 | CASSLNRDQPQHF | TGTGCCAGCAGCTTAAATAGAGATCAGCCCCAGCATTTT
TRBJ1-2 | - | - | TRBV23-1 | CASSQNPTGKGYTF | TGCGCCAGCAGTCAGAACCCCACAGGAAAGGGCTACACCTTC
TRBJ1-1 | - | - | TRBV5-1 | CASSLAAGNTEAFF | TGCGCCAGCAGCTTGGCCGCAGGGAACACTGAAGCTTTCTTT
TRBJ2-1 | - | - | TRBV6-6 | CASSSSGGSYNEQFF | TGTGCCAGCAGCTCTTCAGGGGGGTCCTACAATGAGCAGTTCTTC
TRBJ2-7 | - | once | TRBV5-1 | CASSLVGTGYF | TGCGCCAGCAGCTTGGTGGGTACAGGCTACTTC
TRBJ1-1 | - | - | TRBV30 | CAWNKNTEAFF | TGTGCCTGGAATAAGAACACTGAAGCTTTCTTT
TRBJ2-1 | TRBD2 | - | TRBV10-2 | CASNGGRGNNEQFF | TGCGCCAGCAACGGCGGGAGGGGTAACAATGAGCAGTTCTTC
TRBJ1-3 | - | - | TRBV5-1 | CASSLDGQPRSGNTIYF | TGCGCCAGCAGCTTGGACGGACAGCCCAGGTCTGGAAACACCATATATTTT
TRBJ2-7 | - | - | TRBV19 | CASTGTPKGTYEQYF | TGTGCCAGTACTGGGACACCTAAAGGGACCTACGAGCAGTACTTC
TRBJ1-3 | - | - | TRBV9 | CASISSGSSLTGNTIYF | TGTGCCAGCATTTCCTCGGGGTCGAGTCTAACTGGAAACACCATATATTTT
TRBJ1-3 | - | - | TRBV30 | CAWSVKGGGSTIYF | TGTGCCTGGAGTGTAAAGGGCGGAGGAAGCACCATATATTTT
TRBJ2-7 | - | - | TRBV7-9 | CASRLNGYEQYF | TGTGCCAGCAGGTTGAACGGGTACGAGCAGTACTTC